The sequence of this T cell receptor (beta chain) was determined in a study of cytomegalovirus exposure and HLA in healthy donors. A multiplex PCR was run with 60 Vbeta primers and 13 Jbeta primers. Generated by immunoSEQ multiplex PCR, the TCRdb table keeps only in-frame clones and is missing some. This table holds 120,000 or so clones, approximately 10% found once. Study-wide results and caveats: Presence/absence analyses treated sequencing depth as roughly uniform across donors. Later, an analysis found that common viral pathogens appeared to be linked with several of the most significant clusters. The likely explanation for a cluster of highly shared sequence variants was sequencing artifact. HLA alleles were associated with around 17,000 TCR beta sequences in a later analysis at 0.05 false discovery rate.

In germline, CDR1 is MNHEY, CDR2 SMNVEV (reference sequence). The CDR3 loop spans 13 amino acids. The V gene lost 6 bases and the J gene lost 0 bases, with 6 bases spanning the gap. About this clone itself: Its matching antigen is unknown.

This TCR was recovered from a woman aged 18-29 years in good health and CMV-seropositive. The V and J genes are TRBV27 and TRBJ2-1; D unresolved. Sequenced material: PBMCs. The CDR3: CASREISYNEQFF. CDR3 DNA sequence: TGTGCCAGCAGAGAGATCTCCTACAATGAGCAGTTCTTC.